This entry lists 20 T cell receptor beta chains sequenced from one sample in a study of T cell responses to AZD1222 COVID-19 vaccine. Sequencing was performed with immunoSEQ multiplex PCR; in TCRdb, only in-frame clones are kept and a portion is missing. The data hold some 120,000 clones, with over 75% observed a single time. The source material was peripheral blood, sampled on day 0 of MenACWY control vaccination. All receptors come from an adult in good health.

In its sample, this clone was seen once. The genes are TRBV3-1 (or the pseudogene TRBV3-2) and TRBJ1-1; D gene uncertain. CDR3 length equals 13 residues. The V gene lost 1 base and the J gene lost 2 bases, with 5 bases spanning the gap. CDR1 is LGHDT and CDR2 is YNNKEL in the germline V gene (reference sequence). This CDR3 reads CASSQGPNTEAFF. The CDR3 DNA sequence: TGTGCCAGCAGCCAAGGACCTAACACTGAAGCTTTCTTT.

The chain is built from TRBV7-9 and TRBJ1-5, with 11 bases aligning to TRBD1. The V gene's germline CDR1 is SEHNR and CDR2 FQNEAQ (reference sequence). The CDR3 length is 19 residues. V lost 0 bases, J lost 0 bases, and 7 bases stayed unmatched. The CDR3 loop is CASSLAVGTGGFSNQPQHF. The CDR3 DNA follows: TGTGCCAGCAGCTTAGCGGTGGGGACAGGGGGATTTAGCAATCAGCCCCAGCATTTT. Combining the CDR3 with reference TRBV7-9 and TRBJ1-5 gives the whole variable domain DTGVSQNPRHKITKRGQNVTFRCDPISEHNRLYWYRQTLGQGPEFLTYFQNEAQLEKSRLLSDRFSAERPKGSFSTLEIQRTEQGDSAMYLCASSLAVGTGGFSNQPQHFGDGTRLSIL.

The chain is built from TRBV7-2 and TRBJ2-5; the D gene is possibly TRBD1 (7 bases). This CDR3 has 14 residues. The V gene lost 2 bases and the J gene lost 5 bases, with 12 bases spanning the gap. CDR1 is SGHTA, CDR2 FQGNSA, per germline. CDR3 in DNA: TGTGCCAGCAGCTTATACCCAGGGGGGGAGACCCAGTACTTC. This gives the protein CASSLYPGGETQYF.

This chain uses TRBV20-1 with TRBJ1-4; weak D call: TRBD1 (5 bases). Trimming took off 3 bases at V and 9 bases at J, with 8 bases between the two ends. This CDR3 is 11 amino acids long. Germline CDR1 is DFQATT and CDR2 is SNEGSKA (reference sequence). In DNA, the CDR3 is TGCAGTGCTAGGGACAATAAAAAACTGTTTTTT. Translation gives CSARDNKKLFF.

This clone was recorded once. The chain combines TRBV19 with TRBJ2-5; D gene uncertain. The CDR3 is made up of 14 amino acids. From germline, CDR1 is LNHDA and CDR2 SQIVND (reference sequence). V was clipped by 5 bases and J by 0 bases, with 10 bases between them. The CDR3 DNA reads as TGTGCCAGTAGTCTCCGGACGGACCAAGAGACCCAGTACTTC. Translation: CASSLRTDQETQYF.

In this sample, this clone turned up a few times. The rearrangement joins TRBV28 to TRBJ1-2; D gene uncertain. CDR3 length: 13 amino acids. Trimming shortened V by 8 bases and J by 4 bases, and 14 bases separated the two germline ends. Per germline, CDR1 MDHEN and CDR2 SYDVKM. The CDR3 sequence is CASSPSQVYGYTF. The DNA of the CDR3 is TGTGCCAGCTCCCCAAGCCAGGTCTATGGCTACACCTTC.

A note on this clone: Other DNA sequences in this specimen translate into the identical CDR3. CDR3: CSVEGQGITDTQYF. The DNA of the CDR3 is TGCAGCGTGGAGGGACAGGGGATCACAGATACGCAGTATTTT. This chain uses TRBV29-1 with TRBJ2-3, with 10 bases matching TRBD1. Germline CDR1 reads SQVTM; CDR2 reads ANQGSEA. Unmatched junction bases numbered 5, after V lost 6 bases and J lost 2 bases. The CDR3 runs to 14 residues.

This sequence joins TRBV5-5 and TRBJ2-3, with D uncertain. The V gene lost 1 base and the J gene lost 2 bases, with 8 bases spanning the gap. CDR3 length equals 14 residues. Germline lookup yields CDR1 SGHKS and CDR2 YYEKEE (reference sequence). Here the CDR3 DNA reads TGTGCCAGCAGCTTGCGGTACACCACAGATACGCAGTATTTT. Translated, it gives CASSLRYTTDTQYF. Full variable domain (outside the CDR3, taken from reference TRBV5-5 and TRBJ2-3): DAGVTQSPTHLIKTRGQQVTLRCSPISGHKSVSWYQQVLGQGPQFIFQYYEKEERGRGNFPDRFSARQFPNYSSELNVNALLLGDSALYLCASSLRYTTDTQYFGPGTRLTVL.

The rearrangement uses TRBV3-1 (or the pseudogene TRBV3-2) and TRBJ2-6; tentative D call: TRBD2 (6 bases). Per the germline V gene, CDR1 is LGHDT and CDR2 is YNNKEL (reference sequence). The CDR3 has 18 amino acids. V was clipped by 2 bases and J by 0 bases, with 14 bases between them. The CDR3 here is CASSQLGGAISGANVLTF. CDR3 in DNA: TGTGCCAGCAGCCAATTGGGCGGGGCGATCTCTGGGGCCAACGTCCTGACTTTC.

CDR3 sequence: CASSLESLYGYTF. The DNA for the CDR3 is TGTGCCAGCAGCTTGGAGAGCCTCTATGGCTACACCTTC. The V gene is TRBV5-6, the J gene TRBJ1-2; no clear D gene. V lost 0 bases to trimming and J lost 4 bases, with 7 bases between them. CDR3 length: 13 residues. The V gene's germline CDR1 is SGHDT and CDR2 YYEEEE.

The rearrangement joins TRBV6-5 to TRBJ1-1, with TRBD1 identical over 12 bases. This CDR3 region has 14 residues. Germline CDR1 is MNHEY and CDR2 is SVGAGI. V trimming: 6 bases; J trimming: 8 bases; junction bases outside the gene matches: 7. CDR3 bases: TGTGCCAGCAGATTGGGACAGGGGGCCGGAGAAGCTTTCTTT. Translated: CASRLGQGAGEAFF.

The V and J genes are TRBV29-1 and TRBJ1-2, with TRBD1 matching over 9 bases. The germline CDR1 and CDR2 sequences are SQVTM and ANQGSEA. Trimming removed 4 bases from V and 1 base from J; junction bases left unmatched: 1. The CDR3 has 13 residues. CDR3 in DNA: TGCAGCGTTGGGACAGGGGATAACTATGGCTACACCTTC. This codes for CSVGTGDNYGYTF.

DNA of the CDR3: TGTGCCACCAGTGATCCGAGGGTGATCCCCTACGAGCAGTACTTC. Its translation is CATSDPRVIPYEQYF. V is TRBV24-1 and J is TRBJ2-7, with D possibly being TRBD2 (5 bases). This CDR3 is 15 amino acids long. CDR1 and CDR2 (germline): KGHDR, SFDVKD. The V and J ends lost 3 bases and 2 bases respectively, with 13 bases between them.

V gene TRBV3-1 (or the pseudogene TRBV3-2) combines with J gene TRBJ2-4; a weak D match, TRBD1 (5 bases). Trimming left V 3 bases short and J 0 bases short, with 21 bases between. The CDR3 has 19 residues. Germline values: CDR1 LGHDT, CDR2 YNNKEL (reference sequence). CDR3 coding DNA: TGTGCCAGCAGCCACTCGACAGCTCCTACCGGTCTAGCCAAAAACATTCAGTACTTC. Its translation: CASSHSTAPTGLAKNIQYF.

V and J are TRBV6-5 and TRBJ2-7; 7 bases line up with TRBD1. V was pared by 6 bases and J by 1 base, with 9 bases of the junction left unmatched. Germline V CDR1 and CDR2: MNHEY, SVGAGI. This CDR3 is built from 15 residues. The CDR3 DNA is TGTGCCAGCAGGTCCGGGACAGCTAATTCCTACGAGCAGTACTTC. Its protein is CASRSGTANSYEQYF.

The rearrangement links TRBV7-8 to TRBJ2-7; TRBD1 matches at 10 bases. Germline V gives CDR1 SGHVS, CDR2 FQNEAQ. Unmatched junction bases numbered 5, after V lost 5 bases and J lost 1 base. This CDR3 region has 15 residues. Here the CDR3 reads CASSARQGASYEQYF. CDR3 coding DNA: TGTGCCAGCAGCGCCCGACAGGGGGCTTCCTACGAGCAGTACTTC.

The DNA of the CDR3 is TGTGCCAGCAGCCCTTCCACAGGGGTGTCTTATAATTCACCCCTCCACTTT. Amino acid sequence: CASSPSTGVSYNSPLHF. The rearrangement uses TRBV28 and TRBJ1-6, with TRBD1 matching over 7 bases. The CDR3 totals 17 residues. Germline V gene sequence: CDR1 MDHEN, CDR2 SYDVKM. V lost 6 bases to trimming and J lost 4 bases; unmatched junction nucleotides: 12.

V and J are TRBV3-1 (or the pseudogene TRBV3-2) and TRBJ1-2, with D tentatively TRBD1 (5 bases). The CDR3 totals 14 residues. The germline V gene has CDR1 LGHDT and CDR2 YNNKEL (reference sequence). Trimming took off 4 bases at V and 6 bases at J, with 15 bases between the two ends. The CDR3 DNA reads as TGTGCCAGCAGCCCTTTTTCGGGGGAGGATGGCTACACCTTC. This codes for CASSPFSGEDGYTF.

The V gene is TRBV28, the J gene TRBJ2-6; D is ambiguous. The ends were cut back, 4 bases at V and 3 bases at J, with 16 bases in the middle. CDR1 is MDHEN, CDR2 SYDVKM, per germline. The CDR3 spans 17 residues. CDR3 nucleotide sequence: TGTGCCAGCAGTTCCGCGGACGGCCGAAGTGGGGCCAACGTCCTGACTTTC. Protein product: CASSSADGRSGANVLTF.

The chain carries TRBV25-1 and TRBJ2-5; weak D call: TRBD1 (6 bases). The CDR3 loop spans 15 amino acids. V was cut by 1 base and J by 4 bases, with 13 bases left in between. Germline CDR1 and CDR2: MGHDK and SYGVNS. The CDR3 loop is CASSESRGWGETQYF. For the CDR3, the DNA is TGTGCCAGCAGTGAATCCAGGGGTTGGGGAGAGACCCAGTACTTC. Variable domain in full (rest from reference TRBV25-1 and TRBJ2-5): EADIYQTPRYLVIGTGKKITLECSQTMGHDKMYWYQQDPGMELHLIHYSYGVNSTEKGDLSSESTVSRIRTEHFPLTLESARPSHTSQYLCASSESRGWGETQYFGPGTRLLVL.